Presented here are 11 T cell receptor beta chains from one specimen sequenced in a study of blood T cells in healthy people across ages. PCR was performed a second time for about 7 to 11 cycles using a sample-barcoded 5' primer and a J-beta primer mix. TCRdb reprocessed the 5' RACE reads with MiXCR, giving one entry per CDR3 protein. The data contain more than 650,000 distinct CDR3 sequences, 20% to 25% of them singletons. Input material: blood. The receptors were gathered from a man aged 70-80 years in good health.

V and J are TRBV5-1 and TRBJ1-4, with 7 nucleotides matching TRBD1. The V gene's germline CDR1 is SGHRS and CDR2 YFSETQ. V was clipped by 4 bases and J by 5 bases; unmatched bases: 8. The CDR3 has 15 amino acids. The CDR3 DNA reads TGCGCCAGCAGCCCGGGGACAGAAGTAAATGAAAAACTGTTTTTT. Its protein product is CASSPGTEVNEKLFF.

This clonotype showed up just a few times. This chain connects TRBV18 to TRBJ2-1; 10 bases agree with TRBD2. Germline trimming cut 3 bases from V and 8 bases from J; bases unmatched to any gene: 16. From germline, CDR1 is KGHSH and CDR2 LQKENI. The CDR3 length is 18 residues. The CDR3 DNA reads TGTGCCAGCTCACCGAACACCGGATCTAGCGGGAGTGGCTATGAGCAGTTCTTC. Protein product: CASSPNTGSSGSGYEQFF.

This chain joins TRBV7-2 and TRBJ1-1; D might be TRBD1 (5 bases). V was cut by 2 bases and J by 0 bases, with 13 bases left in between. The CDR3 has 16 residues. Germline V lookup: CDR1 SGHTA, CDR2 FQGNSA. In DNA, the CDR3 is TGTGCCAGCAGCTTACGGGGGGTTCCAGTGAACACTGAAGCTTTCTTT. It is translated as CASSLRGVPVNTEAFF.

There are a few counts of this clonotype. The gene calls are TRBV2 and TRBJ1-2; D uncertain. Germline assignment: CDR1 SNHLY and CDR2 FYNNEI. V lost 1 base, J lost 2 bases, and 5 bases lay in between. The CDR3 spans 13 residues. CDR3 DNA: TGTGCCAGCAGTGAAGGCCTGAACTATGGCTACACCTTC. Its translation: CASSEGLNYGYTF.

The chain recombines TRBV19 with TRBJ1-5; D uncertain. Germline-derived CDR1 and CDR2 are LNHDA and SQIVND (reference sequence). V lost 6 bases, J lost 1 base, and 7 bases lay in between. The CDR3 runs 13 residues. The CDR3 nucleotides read TGTGCCAGTAGCAGGATCAGCAATCAGCCCCAGCATTTT. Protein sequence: CASSRISNQPQHF.

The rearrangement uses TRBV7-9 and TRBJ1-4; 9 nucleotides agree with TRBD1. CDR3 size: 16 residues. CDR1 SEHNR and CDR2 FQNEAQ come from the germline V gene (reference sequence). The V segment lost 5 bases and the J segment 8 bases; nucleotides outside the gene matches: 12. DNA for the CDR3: TGTGCCAGCAGCATGGGACAGGGCCTCTTCGGAGAAAAACTGTTTTTT. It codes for CASSMGQGLFGEKLFF.

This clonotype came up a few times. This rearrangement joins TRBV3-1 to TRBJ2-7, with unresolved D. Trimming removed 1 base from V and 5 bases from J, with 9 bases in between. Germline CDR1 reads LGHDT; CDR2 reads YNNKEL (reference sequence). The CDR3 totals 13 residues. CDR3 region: CASSQVQYHEQYF. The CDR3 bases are TGTGCCAGCAGCCAAGTTCAGTACCACGAGCAGTACTTC.

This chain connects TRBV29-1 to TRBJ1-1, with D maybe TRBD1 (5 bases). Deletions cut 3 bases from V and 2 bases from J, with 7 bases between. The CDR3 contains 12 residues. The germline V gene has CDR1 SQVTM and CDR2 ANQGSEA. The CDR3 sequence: CSVDDRNTEAFF. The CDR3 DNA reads TGCAGCGTTGACGACAGAAACACTGAAGCTTTCTTT.

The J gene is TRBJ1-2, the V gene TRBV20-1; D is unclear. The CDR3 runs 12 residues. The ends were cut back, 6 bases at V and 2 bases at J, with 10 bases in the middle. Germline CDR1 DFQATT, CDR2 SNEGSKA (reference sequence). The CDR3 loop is CSAGRSNYGYTF. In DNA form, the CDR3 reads TGCAGTGCCGGACGATCGAACTATGGCTACACCTTC.

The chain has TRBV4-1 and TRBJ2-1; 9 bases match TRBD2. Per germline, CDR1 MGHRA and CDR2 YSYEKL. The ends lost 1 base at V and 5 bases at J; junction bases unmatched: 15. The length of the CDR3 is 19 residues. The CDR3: CASSQADGASGEVDNEQFF. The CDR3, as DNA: TGCGCCAGCAGCCAAGCAGACGGGGCTAGCGGGGAGGTAGACAATGAGCAGTTCTTC.

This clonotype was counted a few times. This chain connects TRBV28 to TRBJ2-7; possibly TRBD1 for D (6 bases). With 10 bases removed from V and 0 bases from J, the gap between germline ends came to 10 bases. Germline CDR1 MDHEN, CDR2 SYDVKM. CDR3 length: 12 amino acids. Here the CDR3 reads CATTGTSYEQYF. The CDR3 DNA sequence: TGTGCCACAACAGGGACCTCCTACGAGCAGTACTTC. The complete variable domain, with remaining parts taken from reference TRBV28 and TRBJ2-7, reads DVKVTQSSRYLVKRTGEKVFLECVQDMDHENMFWYRQDPGLGLRLIYFSYDVKMKEKGDIPEGYSVSREKKERFSLILESASTNQTSMYLCATTGTSYEQYFGPGTRLTVT.